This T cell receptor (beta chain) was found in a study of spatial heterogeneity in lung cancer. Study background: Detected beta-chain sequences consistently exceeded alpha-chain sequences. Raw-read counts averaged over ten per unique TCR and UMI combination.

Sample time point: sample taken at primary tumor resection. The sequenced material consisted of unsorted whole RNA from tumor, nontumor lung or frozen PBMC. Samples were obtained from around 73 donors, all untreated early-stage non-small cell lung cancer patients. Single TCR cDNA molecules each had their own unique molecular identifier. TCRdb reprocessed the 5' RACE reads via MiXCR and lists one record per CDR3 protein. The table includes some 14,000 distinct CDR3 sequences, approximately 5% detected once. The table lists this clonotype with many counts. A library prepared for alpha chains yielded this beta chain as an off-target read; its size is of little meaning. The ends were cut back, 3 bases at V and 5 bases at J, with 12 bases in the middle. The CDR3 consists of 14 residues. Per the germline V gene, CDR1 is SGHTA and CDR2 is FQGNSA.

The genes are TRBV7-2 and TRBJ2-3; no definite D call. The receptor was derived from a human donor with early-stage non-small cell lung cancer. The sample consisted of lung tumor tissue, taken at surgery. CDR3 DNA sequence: TGTGCCAGCAGCTTTCGACGGGCCCAAGATACGCAGTATTTT. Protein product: CASSFRRAQDTQYF.